The next 12 T cell receptor beta chains were all read from a single sample in a study of blood T cell repertoires in COVID-19. TCRdb keeps only in-frame clones here, not all; method: immunoSEQ multiplex PCR. The sample shows hundreds of thousands of clones, about 89% of them seen only once. The sequenced sample consisted of peripheral blood. The source is a woman aged 45-65 years with COVID-19, enrolled during active disease.

The chain links TRBV14 to TRBJ2-4; D is possibly TRBD2 (6 bases). Trimming removed 4 bases at V and 1 base at J, with 17 bases between. The CDR3 runs to 17 residues. Germline values: CDR1 SGHDN, CDR2 FVKESK. This CDR3 reads CASSLLGGVGAKNIQYF. In nucleotides, the CDR3 is TGTGCCAGCAGCCTTCTCGGAGGGGTCGGTGCCAAAAACATTCAGTACTTC.

CDR3: CASSRTGTGGNYGYTF. The CDR3 DNA follows: TGTGCCAGCTCACGAACCGGGACAGGGGGTAACTATGGCTACACCTTC. The chain joins TRBV18 to TRBJ1-2; 11 bases line up with TRBD1. Germline CDR1 reads KGHSH; CDR2 reads LQKENI. The CDR3 length is 16 residues. J lost 1 base, V lost 4 bases, and 5 bases had no gene match.

This rearrangement joins TRBV9 to TRBJ2-1; TRBD2 aligns across 10 bases. V lost 0 bases to trimming and J lost 4 bases; unmatched junction nucleotides: 4. CDR1 is SGDLS, CDR2 YYNGEE, per germline. The CDR3 consists of 16 residues. CDR3 bases: TGTGCCAGCAGCGTAGTCCCTAGCGGGGGATACAATGAGCAGTTCTTC. The encoded protein is CASSVVPSGGYNEQFF.

The chain combines TRBV30 with TRBJ2-2, with D possibly TRBD1 on 5 matching bases. Trimming pared 3 bases from V and 4 bases from J, leaving 9 bases between. In germline, CDR1 is GTSNPN, CDR2 SVGIG (reference sequence). This CDR3 spans 13 amino acids. CDR3 in amino acids: CAWRRGSTGELFF. The CDR3 DNA reads as TGTGCCTGGAGAAGGGGTAGCACCGGGGAGCTGTTTTTT.

The rearrangement uses TRBV27 and TRBJ1-5, with unresolved D. Trimming removed 6 bases from V and 7 bases from J, with 16 bases in between. Germline lookup yields CDR1 MNHEY and CDR2 SMNVEV (reference sequence). CDR3 length equals 14 residues. The CDR3 sequence is CASSVQMGAQPQHF. The CDR3 DNA reads TGTGCCAGCAGCGTGCAGATGGGAGCGCAGCCCCAGCATTTT.

The chain uses TRBV30 and TRBJ2-3; 8 bases are shared with TRBD2. CDR1 and CDR2 from the germline V gene are GTSNPN and SVGIG (reference sequence). Trimming removed 1 base from V and 4 bases from J; junction bases left unmatched: 4. The CDR3 extends over 14 amino acids. The CDR3 nucleotides read TGTGCCTGGAGTGGTGGACTAGCAGCAGATACGCAGTATTTT. Protein: CAWSGGLAADTQYF.

As regards this clone: The sample contains more than one DNA sequence encoding this CDR3. The chain employs TRBV30 and TRBJ2-3; 14 nucleotides agree with TRBD2. This CDR3 contains 14 residues. V dropped 5 bases and J dropped 6; count of bases not matched to a gene: 4. The V gene's germline CDR1 is GTSNPN and CDR2 SVGIG (reference sequence). CDR3 loop: CAWGLAGGLDTQYF. DNA of the CDR3: TGTGCCTGGGGACTAGCGGGGGGTCTGGATACGCAGTATTTT.

This clone was seen a few times. The CDR3 bases are TGTGCCAGTAGTGTATGGTCCGGGGGAACTGAAGCTTTCTTT. Translating gives CASSVWSGGTEAFF. This chain joins TRBV19 and TRBJ1-1; TRBD1 is a possible D gene (5 bases). CDR1 is LNHDA, CDR2 SQIVND, per germline (reference sequence). The V end was cut by 5 bases, the J end by 5 bases, with 15 bases between. CDR3 size: 14 residues.

The J gene is TRBJ1-3, the V gene TRBV5-4; D is unclear. The CDR3 contains 15 residues. From germline, CDR1 is SGHNT and CDR2 YYREEE (reference sequence). V was clipped by 1 base and J by 0 bases, with 8 bases between them. CDR3 residues: CASSLFTVSGNTIYF. CDR3 nucleotide sequence: TGTGCCAGCAGCTTGTTTACGGTCTCTGGAAACACCATATATTTT.

CDR3 bases: TGTGCCAGCAGCCCCGGGGGAGGGGGCAATGAGCAGTTCTTC. Its protein is CASSPGGGGNEQFF. V and J are TRBV7-2 and TRBJ2-1; possible D gene TRBD2, 7 bases. This CDR3 spans 14 amino acids. The V end was cut by 5 bases, the J end by 6 bases, with 14 bases between. Germline V CDR1 and CDR2: SGHTA, FQGNSA.

The genes are TRBV6-5 and TRBJ2-7, with TRBD1 as a possible D gene (6 bases). This CDR3 has 12 residues. Germline V gene sequence: CDR1 MNHEY, CDR2 SVGAGI. Trimming took off 6 bases at V and 7 bases at J, with 13 bases between the two ends. For the CDR3, the DNA is TGTGCCAGCAGGTCCGGGACAACTGAGCAGTACTTC. It specifies CASRSGTTEQYF.

The chain employs TRBV28 and TRBJ1-2; 7 bases agree with TRBD1. This CDR3 contains 17 residues. V lost 5 bases and J lost 8; bases outside the gene matches: 20. Looked up from germline, CDR1 is MDHEN and CDR2 is SYDVKM. The CDR3 nucleotides are TGTGCCAGCAGTCTGATTCGACAGGGAACCAGTGCAAGGGGCTACACCTTC. Translating it yields CASSLIRQGTSARGYTF.